The 15 T cell receptor beta chains given below trace back to one sample, sequenced in a study of blood T cell repertoires in COVID-19. Produced via immunoSEQ multiplex PCR; TCRdb's table is partial and in-frame only. The data show 60,000 or so clones, roughly 80% seen once. The sample was peripheral blood. The receptors stem from a woman aged 50 to 60 with active or convalescent COVID-19.

This clone was counted once. This chain joins TRBV2 and TRBJ1-4, with unresolved D. Trimming left V 3 bases short and J 7 bases short, with 15 bases between. The CDR3 loop spans 15 amino acids. Germline V gives CDR1 SNHLY, CDR2 FYNNEI. The CDR3, as DNA: TGTGCCAGCAGTGAGCGAGGCTTATCTACTGAAAAACTGTTTTTT. This encodes CASSERGLSTEKLFF.

The chain joins TRBV2 to TRBJ1-5; a possible D gene is TRBD1 (5 bases). Germline V gene lookup returns CDR1 SNHLY and CDR2 FYNNEI. The CDR3 runs 14 residues. The germline V and J ends were trimmed by 5 bases and 6 bases, with 14 bases remaining between them. The CDR3 sequence: CASSQSGGGQPQHF. The CDR3 bases are TGTGCCAGCAGTCAATCCGGGGGTGGTCAGCCCCAGCATTTT.

This chain connects TRBV5-1 to TRBJ1-4; the D gene is possibly TRBD1 (6 bases). The ends were cut back, 4 bases at V and 3 bases at J, with 10 bases in the middle. The germline gives CDR1 SGHRS, CDR2 YFSETQ. This CDR3 is 14 amino acids long. The CDR3 here is CASSVQGANEKLFF. CDR3 bases: TGCGCCAGCAGCGTACAGGGTGCTAATGAAAAACTGTTTTTT.

The chain employs TRBV4-3 and TRBJ2-3, with a weak D call TRBD1 (8 bases). CDR3 size: 17 residues. Trimming took 5 bases from V and 3 from J, leaving 21 bases between them. Per germline, CDR1 LGHNA and CDR2 YSLEER. In nucleotides, the CDR3 is TGCGCCAGCAGCGCAAACCAGGGGGCGGGAGTTACAGATACGCAGTATTTT. Protein product: CASSANQGAGVTDTQYF.

The rearrangement joins TRBV19 to TRBJ2-5; the D gene is possibly TRBD2 (6 bases). The CDR3 consists of 13 residues. Per germline, CDR1 LNHDA and CDR2 SQIVND (reference sequence). V lost 5 bases to trimming and J lost 5 bases, with 12 bases between them. The CDR3 DNA reads TGTGCCAGTAGTGTTTCAGGGAGGGAGACCCAGTACTTC. The encoded protein is CASSVSGRETQYF.

The rearrangement uses TRBV11-2 and TRBJ1-2, with D unclear. Trimming took off 1 base at V and 0 bases at J, with 9 bases between the two ends. The CDR3 is 15 residues long. Germline V lookup: CDR1 SGHAT, CDR2 FQNNGV. Here the CDR3 DNA reads TGTGCCAGCAGCTTAGGCCAGCGCACTAACTATGGCTACACCTTC. Its protein is CASSLGQRTNYGYTF.

V is TRBV21-1 and J is TRBJ1-5; TRBD1, the table's D call, was not compared with the DNA. TRBV21-1 constitutes a pseudogene. This CDR3 is built from 17 residues. CDR3 in DNA: TGTGCCAGCAGCAAAGCTCACCAACAGGGGCTCGGGCAGCCCCAGCATTTT. Protein product: CASSKAHQQGLGQPQHF.

This clone appeared once. CDR3 nucleotide sequence: TGTGCCAGCAGCAGCGGTCAGGGGACGCCTGGAAACACCATATATTTT. Protein: CASSSGQGTPGNTIYF. The J gene is TRBJ1-3, the V gene TRBV7-8; tentative D call: TRBD1 (6 bases). The CDR3 runs to 16 residues. Germline V lookup: CDR1 SGHVS, CDR2 FQNEAQ. Trimming removed 5 bases from V and 2 bases from J, with 16 bases in between.

The V call is TRBV9, the J call TRBJ1-2; TRBD1 might be the D (6 bases). V was clipped by 3 bases and J by 4 bases, with 13 bases between them. Germline V gene data show CDR1 as SGDLS and CDR2 as YYNGEE. The CDR3 runs 14 residues. Here the CDR3 DNA reads TGTGCCAGCAGCGAACAGGGTTTGGGCTATGGCTACACCTTC. Translation: CASSEQGLGYGYTF.

This chain uses TRBV7-9 with TRBJ2-1; D is undetermined. CDR1 and CDR2 from the germline V gene are SEHNR and FQNEAQ (reference sequence). Trimming pared 6 bases from V and 0 bases from J, leaving 15 bases between. The CDR3 covers 16 residues. The CDR3 DNA reads TGTGCCAGCAGTCCGCTTGCGCGGAGCTCCTACAATGAGCAGTTCTTC. It codes for CASSPLARSSYNEQFF. Based on the CDR3 plus reference TRBV7-9 and TRBJ2-1, the full variable domain is DTGVSQNPRHKITKRGQNVTFRCDPISEHNRLYWYRQTLGQGPEFLTYFQNEAQLEKSRLLSDRFSAERPKGSFSTLEIQRTEQGDSAMYLCASSPLARSSYNEQFFGPGTRLTVL.

This CDR3 reads CASSYPGLTSSYEQYF. The CDR3 DNA sequence: TGTGCCAGCAGTTACCCGGGACTTACTAGCTCCTACGAGCAGTACTTC. V and J are TRBV6-2 or TRBV6-3 and TRBJ2-7, with D possibly matching TRBD2 (6 bases). The CDR3 is 16 amino acids. The germline V gene encodes CDR1 MNHEY and CDR2 SVGEGT. The ends were cut back, 2 bases at V and 0 bases at J, with 14 bases in the middle.

The chain couples TRBV6-5 to TRBJ2-3; 8 bases fit TRBD2. Germline CDR1 reads MNHEY; CDR2 reads SVGAGI. Germline trimming cut 6 bases from V and 0 bases from J; bases unmatched to any gene: 2. CDR3 length: 14 amino acids. The CDR3 region is CASRASGSTDTQYF. DNA of the CDR3: TGTGCCAGCAGAGCTAGCGGGAGCACAGATACGCAGTATTTT.

The chain couples TRBV19 to TRBJ2-7, with a possible D match to TRBD2 (7 bases). Germline V lookup: CDR1 LNHDA, CDR2 SQIVND (reference sequence). The CDR3 is made up of 13 amino acids. V lost 5 bases and J 4 bases, leaving 12 bases between the germline ends. The CDR3 protein is CASSRGRGYEQYF. CDR3 DNA sequence: TGTGCCAGTAGTCGGGGGAGGGGGTACGAGCAGTACTTC. The whole variable domain, filled in from reference TRBV19 and TRBJ2-7, reads DGGITQSPKYLFRKEGQNVTLSCEQNLNHDAMYWYRQDPGQGLRLIYYSQIVNDFQKGDIAEGYSVSREKKESFPLTVTSAQKNPTAFYLCASSRGRGYEQYFGPGTRLTVT.

The chain is built from TRBV28 and TRBJ1-2, with 12 bases identical to TRBD1. The CDR3 loop spans 17 amino acids. Trimming at V came to 2 bases and at J to 8 bases, leaving 12 bases not matched to a gene. Germline V lookup: CDR1 MDHEN, CDR2 SYDVKM. CDR3: CASSLLPGTGGAEGYTF. In nucleotides, the CDR3 is TGTGCCAGCAGTTTACTGCCCGGGACAGGGGGCGCGGAAGGCTACACCTTC.

V gene TRBV7-9 combines with J gene TRBJ2-3; D is perhaps TRBD2 (6 bases). The germline CDR1 and CDR2 sequences are SEHNR and FQNEAQ (reference sequence). This CDR3 contains 15 residues. Between the trimmed V and J ends, which lost 6 bases and 2 bases, there was a span of 15 bases. For the CDR3, the DNA is TGTGCCAGCAGTTCTCAAGGAGGGATCACAGATACGCAGTATTTT. It translates to CASSSQGGITDTQYF.